Listed below are T cell receptor beta chains from one sample, sequenced in a study of T cell responses to AZD1222 COVID-19 vaccine. Assay: immunoSEQ multiplex PCR; the TCRdb copy retains only in-frame clones and omits some. The sample consists of around 87,000 clones, roughly nine tenths of them appearing once. Sequences were derived from peripheral blood, sampled 28 days after the second AZD1222 dose. The origin of the receptors is an adult who received the AZD1222 COVID-19 vaccine. CDR3s include the opening cysteine and the closing phenylalanine or tryptophan. Fields, in order: D gene, J gene, clone size, V gene, CDR3 protein, CDR3 DNA. The D gene is left open where the match is weak. The size entry is marked missing in some rows and otherwise reads once, few, many or a size class.

TRBD2 | TRBJ2-6 | - | TRBV7-9 | CASSTTGLAVTGANVLTF | TGTGCCAGCAGCACGACAGGACTAGCGGTAACTGGGGCCAACGTCCTGACTTTC
TRBD1 | TRBJ2-7 | - | TRBV19 | CASSYRQGSYEQYF | TGTGCCAGTAGTTACCGACAGGGGTCATACGAGCAGTACTTC
- | TRBJ2-5 | - | TRBV12-5 | CASARRLAQYF | TGTGCTAGTGCCCGACGGCTCGCCCAGTACTTC
- | TRBJ1-1 | once | TRBV30 | CAWSVPGGLNTEAFF | TGTGCCTGGAGTGTTCCGGGGGGGTTGAACACTGAAGCTTTCTTT
TRBD1 | TRBJ2-3 | - | TRBV25-1 | CASSDGQGDTDTQYF | TGTGCCAGCAGTGACGGCCAGGGGGACACAGATACGCAGTATTTT
- | TRBJ2-3 | - | TRBV10-2 | CASSGAGSATDTQYF | TGCGCCAGCAGTGGGGCGGGGAGCGCCACAGATACGCAGTATTTT
- | TRBJ2-7 | - | TRBV3-1/TRBV3-2 | CASSQEGTRGNYHEQYF | TGTGCCAGCAGCCAAGAAGGCACCCGGGGAAATTACCACGAGCAGTACTTC
- | TRBJ1-1 | few | TRBV12-3/TRBV12-4 | CASSSWAEAFF | TGTGCCAGCAGTTCCTGGGCTGAAGCTTTCTTT
- | TRBJ1-4 | once | TRBV19 | CASRTGLITANEKLFF | TGTGCCAGTAGGACGGGACTCATTACAGCTAATGAAAAACTGTTTTTT
TRBD2 | TRBJ2-5 | - | TRBV5-6 | CASSVGPSGGGETQYF | TGTGCCAGCAGTGTTGGGCCTAGCGGGGGAGGAGAGACCCAGTACTTC
- | TRBJ2-4 | - | TRBV2 | CATLGGAANIQYF | TGTGCCACCCTTGGGGGGGCGGCAAACATTCAGTACTTC
- | TRBJ1-2 | - | TRBV7-9 | CASGPGARGYGYTF | TGTGCCAGCGGTCCAGGGGCCCGAGGCTATGGCTACACCTTC
- | TRBJ1-4 | once | TRBV24-1 | CATSDWALGATNEKLFF | TGTGCCACCAGTGATTGGGCTCTGGGCGCAACTAATGAAAAACTGTTTTTT
- | TRBJ1-2 | few | TRBV19 | CASSPRPFEGYTF | TGTGCCAGTAGTCCCCGGCCTTTTGAGGGCTACACCTTC
- | TRBJ2-1 | - | TRBV10-3 | CAMGGNEQFF | TGTGCCATGGGGGGCAATGAGCAGTTCTTC
TRBD1 | TRBJ1-5 | once | TRBV3-1/TRBV3-2 | CASSAGQGVSGNQPQHF | TGTGCCAGCAGCGCCGGACAGGGAGTTTCGGGAAATCAGCCCCAGCATTTT
- | TRBJ1-2 | - | TRBV2 | CASSGVGPYGYTF | TGTGCCAGCAGCGGTGTGGGTCCCTATGGCTACACCTTC
- | TRBJ2-3 | - | TRBV29-1 | CSVEWGPSTDTQYF | TGCAGCGTTGAATGGGGGCCCAGCACAGATACGCAGTATTTT
- | TRBJ2-1 | - | TRBV6-5 | CASISDSPYEQFF | TGTGCCAGCATCTCCGACAGTCCCTATGAGCAGTTCTTC
TRBD1 | TRBJ1-2 | - | TRBV28 | CASSSPPYLPGQGARGYTF | TGTGCCAGCAGTTCCCCCCCCTATCTACCGGGACAGGGGGCGCGAGGCTACACCTTC
TRBD1 | TRBJ1-2 | once | TRBV24-1 | CATSDVDRNYGYTF | TGTGCCACCAGTGATGTGGACAGGAACTATGGCTACACCTTC
- | TRBJ1-5 | few | TRBV7-3 | CASSLGPGRTQHF | TGTGCCAGCAGCTTAGGCCCGGGGAGGACCCAGCATTTT
- | TRBJ1-1 | - | TRBV7-3 | CASSFGPYTEAFF | TGTGCCAGCAGCTTCGGGCCTTACACTGAAGCTTTCTTT
TRBD1 | TRBJ1-6 | - | TRBV6-6 | CASSYGTGNNSPLHF | TGTGCCAGCAGTTACGGGACAGGGAATAATTCACCCCTCCACTTT
- | TRBJ1-2 | - | TRBV30 | CAFTGLTGGTYTF | TGTGCCTTCACAGGGCTAACGGGAGGAACCTACACCTTC
- | TRBJ1-1 | - | TRBV6-2/TRBV6-3 | CASSPYLTGGAPTEAFF | TGTGCCAGCAGCCCTTACTTGACAGGAGGGGCGCCCACTGAAGCTTTCTTT
- | TRBJ1-2 | - | TRBV6-5 | CASSRLGEDYGYTF | TGTGCCAGCAGTCGCTTAGGGGAGGACTATGGCTACACCTTC
- | TRBJ2-1 | - | TRBV1 | CTAKKAGGQHNEQFF | TGCACCGCCAAAAAAGCGGGAGGGCAACACAATGAGCAGTTCTTC
- | TRBJ2-1 | once | TRBV29-1 | CSLSFRGSEQFF | TGCAGCCTATCCTTTAGGGGGAGTGAGCAGTTCTTC
- | TRBJ2-3 | - | TRBV21-1 | CASSNQGRAGIKDTQYF | TGTGCCAGCAGCAATCAGGGGAGGGCAGGGATTAAAGATACGCAGTATTTT
- | TRBJ1-6 | - | TRBV27 | CASNSRDGNSPLHF | TGTGCCAGCAACTCCCGGGACGGAAATTCACCCCTCCACTTT
- | TRBJ1-2 | - | TRBV11-2 | CASSAGRNYGYTF | TGTGCCAGCAGCGCGGGACGGAACTATGGCTACACCTTC
- | TRBJ2-7 | - | TRBV7-8 | CASSLRGLSTSYEQYF | TGTGCCAGCAGCTTAAGGGGACTCAGTACTTCCTACGAGCAGTACTTC
TRBD1 | TRBJ1-2 | once | TRBV29-1 | CSVGQGEGYGYTF | TGCAGCGTAGGACAGGGCGAAGGCTATGGCTACACCTTC
- | TRBJ2-5 | once | TRBV5-1 | CASSLAVGETQYF | TGCGCCAGCAGCTTGGCCGTTGGGGAGACCCAGTACTTC
TRBD2 | TRBJ2-7 | - | TRBV30 | CAWTELAGGPYEQYF | TGTGCCTGGACCGAACTAGCGGGGGGTCCCTACGAGCAGTACTTC
TRBD1 | TRBJ2-2 | - | TRBV19 | CASIEDRENTGELFF | TGTGCCAGTATTGAAGACAGGGAGAACACCGGGGAGCTGTTTTTT
- | TRBJ2-7 | - | TRBV29-1 | CSAGRYNGVEYF | TGCAGCGCTGGAAGGTATAACGGGGTGGAATACTTC
- | TRBJ1-3 | few | TRBV5-4 | CASSSQTAVVDTIYF | TGTGCCAGCAGTTCCCAGACTGCGGTTGTGGACACCATATATTTT
- | TRBJ1-3 | - | TRBV7-9 | CASSLAGFSGNTIYF | TGTGCCAGCAGCTTAGCGGGTTTCTCTGGAAACACCATATATTTT
- | TRBJ1-5 | - | TRBV30 | CAWSVRGDQPQHF | TGTGCCTGGAGTGTCAGGGGAGATCAGCCCCAGCATTTT
- | TRBJ1-1 | - | TRBV7-9 | CASSLPPSHTEAFF | TGTGCCAGCAGCTTACCGCCATCCCACACTGAAGCTTTCTTT
TRBD2 | TRBJ2-5 | - | TRBV15 | CATSPTSGRALQETQYF | TGTGCCACCAGCCCGACTAGCGGGAGGGCCTTACAAGAGACCCAGTACTTC
- | TRBJ2-1 | - | TRBV13 | CASSRRDNEQFF | TGTGCCAGCAGCCGGAGGGACAATGAGCAGTTCTTC
TRBD1 | TRBJ1-1 | - | TRBV5-1 | CASSPRGQANTEAFF | TGCGCCAGCAGCCCCCGAGGACAGGCGAACACTGAAGCTTTCTTT
- | TRBJ1-1 | - | TRBV6-1 | CASRLGTPNTEAFF | TGTGCCAGCAGACTCGGGACACCTAACACTGAAGCTTTCTTT
- | TRBJ2-2 | - | TRBV19 | CASSIRGINTGELFF | TGTGCCAGTAGTATTCGAGGGATCAACACCGGGGAGCTGTTTTTT
TRBD1 | TRBJ1-6 | - | TRBV6-5 | CASRNMGQTNSPLHF | TGTGCCAGCCGTAACATGGGACAGACTAATTCACCCCTCCACTTT
- | TRBJ1-3 | - | TRBV9 | CASSPMASFPAGTIYF | TGTGCCAGCAGCCCCATGGCATCCTTTCCGGCTGGGACCATATATTTT
- | TRBJ2-2 | - | TRBV6-5 | CASSYDRRDTGELFF | TGTGCCAGCAGTTACGACCGGAGAGACACCGGGGAGCTGTTTTTT
- | TRBJ1-1 | - | TRBV5-1 | CASSLVWGATTEAFF | TGCGCCAGCAGCTTGGTTTGGGGGGCTACCACTGAAGCTTTCTTT